Below, 2 T cell receptor beta chains from the same sample are listed, as sequenced in a study of beta chain features in type 1 diabetes. The study reverse transcribed the entire isolated RNA, so it sequenced expressed TCRB transcripts. Clones were read by immunoSEQ multiplex PCR, and TCRdb kept only the in-frame ones, dropping some. The table includes hundreds of thousands of clones, 15% to 17% detected once. The sequenced sample consisted of naive CD4+ T cells from blood. Receptor source: a man aged 18 to 35 in good health.

J is TRBJ1-2 and V is TRBV20-1, with D unresolved. Germline lookup yields CDR1 DFQATT and CDR2 SNEGSKA (reference sequence). This CDR3 comprises 8 residues. CDR3 residues: CTVHGYTF. The CDR3 DNA sequence: TGCACCGTACATGGCTACACCTTC.

The chain joins TRBV7-3 to TRBJ2-5, with 9 bases fitting TRBD2. CDR3 size: 15 residues. Germline V gene lookup returns CDR1 SGHTA and CDR2 FQGTGA. V dropped 6 bases and J dropped 2; count of bases not matched to a gene: 7. CDR3 in DNA: TGTGCCAGCAGTGTCACGACTAGCGGACAAGAGACCCAGTACTTC. It specifies CASSVTTSGQETQYF.